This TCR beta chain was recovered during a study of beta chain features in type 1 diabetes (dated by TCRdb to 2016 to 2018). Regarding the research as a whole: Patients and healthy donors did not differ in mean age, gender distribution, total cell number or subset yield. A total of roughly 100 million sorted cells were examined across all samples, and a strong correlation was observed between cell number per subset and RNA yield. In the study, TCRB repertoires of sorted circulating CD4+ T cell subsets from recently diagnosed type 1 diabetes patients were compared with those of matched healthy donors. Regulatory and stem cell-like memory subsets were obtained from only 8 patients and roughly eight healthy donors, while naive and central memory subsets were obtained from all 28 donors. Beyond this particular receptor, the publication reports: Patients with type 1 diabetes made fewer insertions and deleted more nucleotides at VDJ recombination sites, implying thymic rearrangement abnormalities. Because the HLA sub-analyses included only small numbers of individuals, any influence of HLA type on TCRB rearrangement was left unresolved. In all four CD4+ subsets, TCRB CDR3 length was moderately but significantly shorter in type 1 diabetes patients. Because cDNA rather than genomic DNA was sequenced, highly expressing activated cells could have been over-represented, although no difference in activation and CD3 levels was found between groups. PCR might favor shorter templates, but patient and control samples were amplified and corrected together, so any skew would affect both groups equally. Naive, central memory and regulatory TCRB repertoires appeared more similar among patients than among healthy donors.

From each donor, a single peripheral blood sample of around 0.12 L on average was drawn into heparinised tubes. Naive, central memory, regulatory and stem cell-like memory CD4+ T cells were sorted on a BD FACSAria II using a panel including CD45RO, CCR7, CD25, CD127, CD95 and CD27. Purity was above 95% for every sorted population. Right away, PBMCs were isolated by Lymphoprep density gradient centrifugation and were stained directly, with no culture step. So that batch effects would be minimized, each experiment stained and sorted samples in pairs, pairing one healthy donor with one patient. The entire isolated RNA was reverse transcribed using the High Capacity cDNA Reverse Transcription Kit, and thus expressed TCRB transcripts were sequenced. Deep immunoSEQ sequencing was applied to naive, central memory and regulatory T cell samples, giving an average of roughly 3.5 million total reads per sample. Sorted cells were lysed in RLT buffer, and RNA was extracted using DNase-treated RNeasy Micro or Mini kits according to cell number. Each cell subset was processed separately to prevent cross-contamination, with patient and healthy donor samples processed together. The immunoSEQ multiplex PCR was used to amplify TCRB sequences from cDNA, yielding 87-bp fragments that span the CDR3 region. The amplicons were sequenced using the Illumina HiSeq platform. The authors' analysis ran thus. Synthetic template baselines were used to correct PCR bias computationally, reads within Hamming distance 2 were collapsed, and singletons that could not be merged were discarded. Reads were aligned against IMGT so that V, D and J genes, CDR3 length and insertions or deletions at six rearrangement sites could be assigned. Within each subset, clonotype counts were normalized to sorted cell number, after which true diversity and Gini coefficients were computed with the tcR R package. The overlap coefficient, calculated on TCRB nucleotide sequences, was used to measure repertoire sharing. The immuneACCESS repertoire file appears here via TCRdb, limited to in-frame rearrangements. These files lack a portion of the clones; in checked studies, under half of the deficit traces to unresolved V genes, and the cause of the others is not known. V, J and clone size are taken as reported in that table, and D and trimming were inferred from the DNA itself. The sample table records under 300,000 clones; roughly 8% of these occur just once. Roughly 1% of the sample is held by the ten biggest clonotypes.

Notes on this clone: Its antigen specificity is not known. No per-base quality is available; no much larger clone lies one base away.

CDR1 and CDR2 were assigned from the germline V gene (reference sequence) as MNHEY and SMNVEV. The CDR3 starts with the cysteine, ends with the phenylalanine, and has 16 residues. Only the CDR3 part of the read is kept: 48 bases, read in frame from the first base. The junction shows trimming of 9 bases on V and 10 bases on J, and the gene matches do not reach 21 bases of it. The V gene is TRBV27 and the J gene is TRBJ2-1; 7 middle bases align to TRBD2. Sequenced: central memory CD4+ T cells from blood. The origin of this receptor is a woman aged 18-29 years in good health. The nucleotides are TGTGCCAGTTGCCCTCGGGGGGTACGAGGCCTTGGGGAGCAGTTCTTC. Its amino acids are CASCPRGVRGLGEQFF.